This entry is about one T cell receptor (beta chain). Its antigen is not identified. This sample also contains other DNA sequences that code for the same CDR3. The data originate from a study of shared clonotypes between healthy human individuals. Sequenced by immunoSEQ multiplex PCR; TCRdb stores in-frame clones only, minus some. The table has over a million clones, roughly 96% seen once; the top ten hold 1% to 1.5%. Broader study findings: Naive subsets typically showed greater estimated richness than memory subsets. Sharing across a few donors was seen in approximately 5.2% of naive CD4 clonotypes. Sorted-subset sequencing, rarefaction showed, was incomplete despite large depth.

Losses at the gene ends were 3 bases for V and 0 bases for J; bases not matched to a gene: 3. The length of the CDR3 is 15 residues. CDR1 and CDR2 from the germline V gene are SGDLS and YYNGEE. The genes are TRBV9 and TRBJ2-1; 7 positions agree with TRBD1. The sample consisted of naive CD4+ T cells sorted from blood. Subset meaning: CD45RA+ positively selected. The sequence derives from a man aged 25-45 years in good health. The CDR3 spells CASSETGDSYNEQFF. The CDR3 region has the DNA TGTGCCAGCAGCGAAACAGGGGACTCCTACAATGAGCAGTTCTTC. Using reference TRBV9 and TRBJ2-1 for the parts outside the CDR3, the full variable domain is DSGVTQTPKHLITATGQRVTLRCSPRSGDLSVYWYQQSLDQGLQFLIQYYNGEERAKGNILERFSAQQFPDLHSELNLSSLELGDSALYFCASSETGDSYNEQFFGPGTRLTVL.